What follows describes a single T cell receptor beta chain. Random hexamers were used to reverse transcribe an amount of roughly 0.45 to 1 ug RNA. TCRdb processed the immunoSEQ multiplex PCR reads anew with MiXCR; each CDR3 protein has one entry. Of about 160,000 distinct CDR3 sequences in the sample, just over 90% are singletons; the top ten hold more than 0.11%. This entry comes from a study of CD8 T cells in Susac syndrome. The CDR3 consists of 15 residues. Germline values: CDR1 SQVTM, CDR2 ANQGSEA. Trimming left V 3 bases short and J 4 bases short, with 18 bases between. The TCR comes from a human donor in good health. Sequenced input: CD4+ T cells from PBMCs. This chain uses TRBV29-1 with TRBJ1-2; D unclear. CDR3 loop: CSVDPRRGSTYGYTF. DNA for the CDR3: TGCAGCGTTGACCCAAGGCGGGGTTCGACCTATGGCTACACCTTC.